This T cell receptor beta chain was identified in a study of control samples from healthy donors and cancer patients. Method: immunoSEQ multiplex PCR; TCRdb's copy keeps in-frame clones and lacks some. The sample contains 120,000 or so clones, 91% of which appear only once. In germline, CDR1 is LNHDA, CDR2 SQIVND (reference sequence). The CDR3 is 12 residues long. V shed 1 base and J shed 7 bases, with 7 bases lying between them. This TCR was recovered from a woman under 30 in good health. The chain combines TRBV19 with TRBJ1-2, with D unresolved. Sequencing was performed on blood. CDR3 region: CASSIADSGYTF. The CDR3, as DNA: TGTGCCAGTAGTATAGCGGATAGTGGCTACACCTTC.